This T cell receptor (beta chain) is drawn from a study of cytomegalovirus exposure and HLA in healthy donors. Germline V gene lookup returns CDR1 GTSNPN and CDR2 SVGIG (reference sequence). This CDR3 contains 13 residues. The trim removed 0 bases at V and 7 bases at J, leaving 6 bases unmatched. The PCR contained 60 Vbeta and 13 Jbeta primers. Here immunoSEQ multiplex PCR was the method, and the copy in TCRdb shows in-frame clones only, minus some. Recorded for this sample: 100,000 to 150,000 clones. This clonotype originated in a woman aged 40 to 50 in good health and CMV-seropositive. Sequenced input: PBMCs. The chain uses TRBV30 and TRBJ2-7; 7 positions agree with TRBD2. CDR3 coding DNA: TGTGCCTGGAGTGTACACCGGGGGGTTGAGCAGTACTTC. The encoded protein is CAWSVHRGVEQYF.